The source of this TCR beta chain is a study of control samples from healthy donors and cancer patients. Sequenced by immunoSEQ multiplex PCR; TCRdb stores in-frame clones only, minus some. Of some 130,000 clones in the sample, approximately 90% were seen once. This receptor was identified in a man in his late teens or twenties in good health. Input material: blood.

Here the CDR3 reads CASSEMADSYNSPLHF. DNA for the CDR3: TGTGCCAGCAGTGAAATGGCCGACTCCTATAATTCACCCCTCCACTTT. V gene TRBV2 combines with J gene TRBJ1-6; no clear D. The V and J ends lost 2 bases and 0 bases respectively, with 8 bases between them. The germline V gene has CDR1 SNHLY and CDR2 FYNNEI. The length of the CDR3 is 16 residues.